Presented here are 21 T cell receptor beta chains from one specimen sequenced in a study of T cells in Graves' hyperthyroidism and ophthalmopathy. Amplified TCR beta CDR3 regions came from RNA transcripts. RT-PCR in the first round (using the HTBI primer set) targeted the TCR CDR3. TCRdb re-called the multiplex PCR reads through MiXCR, storing one row per CDR3 protein. The data hold hundreds of thousands of distinct CDR3 sequences, with about 20% observed a single time. Sequencing was carried out using blood. The receptors originated from a man aged 40-49 years with Graves' ophthalmopathy.

The rearrangement joins TRBV28 to TRBJ2-1, with a possible D match to TRBD2 (6 bases). The germline gives CDR1 MDHEN, CDR2 SYDVKM. V dropped 3 bases and J dropped 15 bases, with 12 bases sitting between them. CDR3 length: 11 residues. The CDR3 reads CASSLLEEGFF. CDR3 DNA sequence: TGTGCCAGCAGTTTGTTAGAGGAGGGGTTCTTC.

The chain recombines TRBV10-3 with TRBJ2-5, with D perhaps matching TRBD1 (5 bases). The CDR3 loop spans 15 amino acids. CDR1 and CDR2 from the germline V gene are ENHRY and SYGVKD. Trimming left V 8 bases short and J 2 bases short, with 18 bases between. CDR3 bases: TGTGCCATCGGGGCGAACGGCGTCCCACAAGAGACCCAGTACTTC. Translated, it gives CAIGANGVPQETQYF.

This clonotype was seen many times. The chain has TRBV3-1 and TRBJ1-1; 10 bases fit TRBD1. This CDR3 has 18 residues. The germline gives CDR1 LGHDT, CDR2 YNNKEL (reference sequence). Losses at the gene ends were 4 bases for V and 0 bases for J; bases not matched to a gene: 11. The CDR3 is CASSRSYDRGLVNTEAFF. DNA for the CDR3: TGTGCCAGCAGCCGATCTTATGACAGGGGGCTCGTGAACACTGAAGCTTTCTTT. The variable domain in full, with the rest retrieved from reference TRBV3-1 and TRBJ1-1, is DTAVSQTPKYLVTQMGNDKSIKCEQNLGHDTMYWYKQDSKKFLKIMFSYNNKELIINETVPNRFSPKSPDKAHLNLHINSLELGDSAVYFCASSRSYDRGLVNTEAFFGQGTRLTVV.

CDR3 loop: CSASQGGTGGYGEQFF. The DNA for the CDR3 is TGCAGCGCAAGCCAGGGGGGGACAGGGGGTTACGGGGAGCAGTTCTTC. The chain employs TRBV29-1 and TRBJ2-1; 11 nucleotides line up with TRBD1. Germline CDR1 and CDR2: SQVTM and ANQGSEA. The CDR3 contains 16 residues. V lost 7 bases to trimming and J lost 10 bases; unmatched junction nucleotides: 18.

This clonotype was observed at least ten times. A junction end diverges from the germline sequence, so it may reflect a read error. In DNA form, the CDR3 reads TGTGCCAGCAGCTTATCGAGAAGCTCCTACAATGAGCAGTTCTTC. Translated: CASSLSRSSYNEQFF. The genes are TRBV28 and TRBJ2-1; D is unclear. The V gene's germline CDR1 is MDHEN and CDR2 SYDVKM. The CDR3 is 15 amino acids.

The chain employs TRBV7-9 and TRBJ2-1; TRBD2 agrees at 10 bases. The CDR3 runs to 17 residues. From germline, CDR1 is SEHNR and CDR2 FQNEAQ (reference sequence). With V trimmed by 5 bases and J by 7 bases, 14 bases remained unmatched. The CDR3 DNA is TGTGCCAGCAGCACCCGCCCCGGAGCGGGAGGGCCAAATGAGCAGTTCTTC. Its protein product is CASSTRPGAGGPNEQFF. Complete variable domain (other parts from reference TRBV7-9 and TRBJ2-1): DTGVSQNPRHKITKRGQNVTFRCDPISEHNRLYWYRQTLGQGPEFLTYFQNEAQLEKSRLLSDRFSAERPKGSFSTLEIQRTEQGDSAMYLCASSTRPGAGGPNEQFFGPGTRLTVL.

V usage is TRBV29-1 and J usage is TRBJ2-7; TRBD1 or TRBD2 may be the D gene (5 bases each). CDR3 length: 13 amino acids. Trimming shortened V by 4 bases and J by 6 bases, and 16 bases separated the two germline ends. CDR1 is SQVTM, CDR2 ANQGSEA, per germline. In DNA form, the CDR3 reads TGCAGCGTTGGAGAGGGGTCCTTGGCCGAGCAGTACTTC. This sequence encodes CSVGEGSLAEQYF.

This clonotype occurred many times. The chain uses TRBV30 and TRBJ1-2; 8 nucleotides line up with TRBD1. The CDR3 runs to 13 residues. J gave up 7 bases and V 2 bases, and 6 bases lay outside the gene matches. Per germline, CDR1 GTSNPN and CDR2 SVGIG (reference sequence). The chain's CDR3 is CAWSTTGAFGYTF. CDR3 in DNA: TGTGCCTGGAGTACGACAGGGGCGTTTGGCTACACCTTC.

This clonotype was found many times. The rearrangement links TRBV28 to TRBJ1-1; the D gene is possibly TRBD1 (6 bases). V gave up 7 bases and J gave up 12 bases, with 24 bases separating them. The CDR3 contains 14 residues. CDR1 is MDHEN, CDR2 SYDVKM, per germline. The CDR3 reads CASTSLGGGAVSFF. CDR3 DNA: TGTGCCAGCACCTCCCTAGGGGGGGGCGCGGTGTCTTTCTTT.

This clonotype has a handful of counts. The V and J genes are TRBV20-1 and TRBJ2-7, with D tentatively TRBD1 (5 bases). The germline V gene encodes CDR1 DFQATT and CDR2 SNEGSKA (reference sequence). The V end lost 3 bases, the J end lost 0 bases, and 9 bases lay between the germline ends. The CDR3 spans 13 residues. CDR3 residues: CSASNRISYEQYF. Here the CDR3 DNA reads TGCAGTGCTAGCAACAGGATCTCCTACGAGCAGTACTTC.

The rearrangement links TRBV7-2 to TRBJ2-4; 9 bases are shared with TRBD2. From germline, CDR1 is SGHTA and CDR2 FQGNSA. The CDR3 extends over 17 amino acids. V dropped 3 bases and J dropped 1; count of bases not matched to a gene: 7. CDR3 coding DNA: TGTGCCAGCAGCTTTAATAGCGGGAGAGGTGCCAAAAACATTCAGTACTTC. Its translation: CASSFNSGRGAKNIQYF. Variable domain in full (rest from reference TRBV7-2 and TRBJ2-4): GAGVSQSPSNKVTEKGKDVELRCDPISGHTALYWYRQSLGQGLEFLIYFQGNSAPDKSGLPSDRFSAERTGGSVSTLTIQRTQQEDSAVYLCASSFNSGRGAKNIQYFGAGTRLSVL.

Worth noting for this clonotype: The germline gene is not matched at one end of the junction; a read error may be the cause. The chain has TRBV2 and TRBJ2-1; unclear D gene. The CDR3 contains 15 residues. The germline V gene has CDR1 SNHLY and CDR2 FYNNEI. CDR3 in amino acids: CASSPRLSSYNGQFF. The CDR3 coding sequence is TGTGCCAGCAGCCCCCGGCTAAGCTCCTACAATGGGCAGTTCTTC.

This chain joins TRBV10-2 and TRBJ2-3; TRBD1 aligns across 9 bases. CDR3 length equals 16 residues. The germline V gene encodes CDR1 WSHSY and CDR2 SAAADI. V dropped 8 bases and J dropped 1; count of bases not matched to a gene: 10. The CDR3 loop is CASELWRQGGTDTQYF. The CDR3 region has the DNA TGCGCCAGCGAACTTTGGAGACAGGGGGGCACAGATACGCAGTATTTT.

In its sample, this clonotype was seen many times. The gene calls are TRBV5-5 and TRBJ2-7, with 8 positions matching TRBD1. Germline CDR1 reads SGHKS; CDR2 reads YYEKEE (reference sequence). This CDR3 is 15 amino acids long. Losses at the gene ends were 0 bases for V and 2 bases for J; bases not matched to a gene: 4. The CDR3 DNA follows: TGTGCCAGCAGCTTGGCGACAGGGGAAACCTACGAGCAGTACTTC. Its protein is CASSLATGETYEQYF.

This clonotype was counted ten times or more. The chain is built from TRBV3-1 and TRBJ2-1, with unresolved D. This CDR3 is 14 amino acids long. CDR1 is LGHDT and CDR2 is YNNKEL in the germline V gene (reference sequence). V gave up 3 bases and J gave up 2 bases, with 8 bases separating them. The CDR3 DNA sequence: TGTGCCAGCAGCCAGCGAAGTACCTACAATGAGCAGTTCTTC. Its translation: CASSQRSTYNEQFF.

This clonotype showed up just a few times. This rearrangement joins TRBV5-1 to TRBJ2-7; unclear D gene. The CDR3 sequence is 11 residues long. The germline V and J ends were trimmed by 6 bases and 6 bases, with 10 bases remaining between them. From germline, CDR1 is SGHRS and CDR2 YFSETQ. The CDR3 protein is CASTQDSEQYF. For the CDR3, the DNA is TGCGCCAGCACTCAAGATTCCGAGCAGTACTTC.

This clonotype was detected many times. The genes are TRBV29-1 and TRBJ2-1, with D possibly matching TRBD2 (5 bases). Trimming removed 2 bases from V and 4 bases from J, with 15 bases in between. The CDR3 length is 15 residues. CDR1 is SQVTM, CDR2 ANQGSEA, per germline. CDR3 nucleotide sequence: TGCAGCGTTGAAAAGGGCGGGCGGAGATACAATGAGCAGTTCTTC. Residues: CSVEKGGRRYNEQFF.

This clonotype was counted only a few times. The chain links TRBV2 to TRBJ1-1; no definite D call. Germline V lookup: CDR1 SNHLY, CDR2 FYNNEI. Trimming removed 7 bases at V and 3 bases at J, with 12 bases between. This CDR3 has 13 residues. CDR3 DNA sequence: TGTGCCAGCACCGGCCGGGGTCACACTGAAGCTTTCTTT. Residues: CASTGRGHTEAFF. The complete variable domain, with remaining parts taken from reference TRBV2 and TRBJ1-1, reads EPEVTQTPSHQVTQMGQEVILRCVPISNHLYFYWYRQILGQKVEFLVSFYNNEISEKSEIFDDQFSVERPDGSNFTLKIRSTKLEDSAMYFCASTGRGHTEAFFGQGTRLTVV.

The chain has TRBV3-1 and TRBJ2-1; 8 nucleotides line up with TRBD2. The germline V gene encodes CDR1 LGHDT and CDR2 YNNKEL (reference sequence). Trimming cost V 4 bases and J 1 base; bases outside gene matches: 6. The CDR3 spans 16 residues. CDR3 amino acids: CASSRLAGRSYNEQFF. CDR3 in DNA: TGTGCCAGCAGCCGTCTAGCGGGTAGGTCCTACAATGAGCAGTTCTTC.

This chain uses TRBV6-1 with TRBJ2-1; perhaps TRBD2 as D (7 bases). CDR3 size: 15 residues. Trimming left V 7 bases short and J 0 bases short, with 13 bases between. Per the germline V gene, CDR1 is MNHNS and CDR2 is SASEGT. The CDR3: CASIPGGASYNEQFF. The CDR3 DNA sequence: TGTGCCAGCATTCCTGGGGGGGCCTCCTACAATGAGCAGTTCTTC.

This clonotype appeared a few times. The chain joins TRBV30 to TRBJ2-7, with 11 bases fitting TRBD1. CDR3 length: 13 amino acids. In germline, CDR1 is GTSNPN, CDR2 SVGIG (reference sequence). V was pared by 8 bases and J by 2 bases, with 5 bases of the junction left unmatched. Here the CDR3 DNA reads TGTGCCGGGGGACAGGGGGTCGCCTACGAGCAGTACTTC. It specifies CAGGQGVAYEQYF.